These 21 T cell receptor beta chains came from one sample sequenced in a study of blood T cell repertoires in COVID-19. Assay used: immunoSEQ multiplex PCR; TCRdb lists only in-frame clones, some missing. Of roughly 300,000 clones detected, approximately 89% appear once; the ten largest clones hold over 4%. Sequencing was carried out using PBMCs or T cells enriched from blood (not recorded which). Source of these receptors: a woman aged 30 to 39 who had recovered from COVID-19.

The rearrangement joins TRBV5-1 to TRBJ1-3; D gene ambiguous. There are 13 residues in the CDR3. Germline V lookup: CDR1 SGHRS, CDR2 YFSETQ. With 0 bases removed from V and 2 bases from J, the gap between germline ends came to 3 bases. The DNA for the CDR3 is TGCGCCAGCAGCTTGGCTCCTGGAAACACCATATATTTT. As protein: CASSLAPGNTIYF.

V is TRBV19 and J is TRBJ1-2, with unresolved D. CDR1 and CDR2 from the germline V gene are LNHDA and SQIVND (reference sequence). The CDR3 totals 14 residues. V was pared by 5 bases and J by 3 bases, with 13 bases between. The CDR3: CASSPRGVDYGYTF. CDR3 nucleotides: TGTGCCAGTAGTCCCCGGGGAGTGGACTATGGCTACACCTTC.

In its sample, this clone was seen once. The rearrangement joins TRBV7-2 to TRBJ1-3; D unclear. Germline V gives CDR1 SGHTA, CDR2 FQGNSA. The ends were cut back, 1 base at V and 1 base at J, with 8 bases in the middle. The CDR3 loop spans 15 amino acids. The CDR3 is CASSLVGPSGNTIYF. In DNA form, the CDR3 reads TGTGCCAGCAGCTTAGTGGGCCCGTCTGGAAACACCATATATTTT. Combining the CDR3 with reference TRBV7-2 and TRBJ1-3 gives the whole variable domain GAGVSQSPSNKVTEKGKDVELRCDPISGHTALYWYRQSLGQGLEFLIYFQGNSAPDKSGLPSDRFSAERTGGSVSTLTIQRTQQEDSAVYLCASSLVGPSGNTIYFGEGSWLTVV.

The gene calls are TRBV18 and TRBJ1-1; the D is unclear. Trimming pared 6 bases from V and 5 bases from J, leaving 16 bases between. Germline V CDR1 and CDR2: KGHSH, LQKENI. CDR3 length: 14 residues. CDR3 in DNA: TGTGCCAGCTCTCCTAGTGGAGGGCGGACTGAAGCTTTCTTT. Translating it yields CASSPSGGRTEAFF.

V is TRBV19 and J is TRBJ1-1, with 9 bases that match TRBD1. V shed 7 bases and J 4 bases; nucleotides not matched to a gene: 4. From germline, CDR1 is LNHDA and CDR2 SQIVND (reference sequence). The length of the CDR3 is 13 residues. The CDR3 region is CASKGTGLTEAFF. The DNA for the CDR3 is TGTGCCAGTAAAGGGACAGGGCTCACTGAAGCTTTCTTT.

V and J are TRBV15 and TRBJ1-5; TRBD1 matches at 9 bases. There are 17 residues in the CDR3. After removal of 3 bases from V and 0 bases from J, the junction contained 6 bases not matched to a gene. Per germline, CDR1 LNHNV and CDR2 YYDKDF (reference sequence). Written as DNA, the CDR3 is TGTGCCACCAGCAGTGAGGGGACAGGGAATAGCAATCAGCCCCAGCATTTT. As protein: CATSSEGTGNSNQPQHF.

This chain uses TRBV5-1 with TRBJ2-7; 7 bases are shared with TRBD1. V shed 2 bases and J 3 bases; nucleotides not matched to a gene: 5. This CDR3 is built from 14 residues. CDR1 and CDR2 from the germline V gene are SGHRS and YFSETQ. CDR3 region: CASSLETGFYEQYF. DNA of the CDR3: TGCGCCAGCAGCTTAGAGACAGGGTTCTACGAGCAGTACTTC.

The chain employs TRBV19 and TRBJ1-3; no definite D call. The CDR3 is 15 residues long. Germline-derived CDR1 and CDR2 are LNHDA and SQIVND (reference sequence). The ends were cut back, 5 bases at V and 0 bases at J, with 11 bases in the middle. The CDR3: CASSFSGSSGNTIYF. In DNA, the CDR3 is TGTGCCAGTAGTTTCTCGGGGAGCTCTGGAAACACCATATATTTT.

The chain recombines TRBV23-1 with TRBJ2-2; TRBD1 agrees at 7 bases. TRBV23-1 is annotated as an ORF whose role is uncertain. This CDR3 is 17 amino acids long. Trimming at V came to 0 bases and at J to 0 bases, leaving 4 bases not matched to a gene. The CDR3 DNA sequence: TGCGCCAGCAGTCAATCGGACAGGCCCGCGAACACCGGGGAGCTGTTTTTT. Translating it yields CASSQSDRPANTGELFF.

The genes are TRBV2 and TRBJ1-2; the match to TRBD1 covers 9 bases. The ends lost 3 bases at V and 2 bases at J; junction bases unmatched: 1. Per the germline V gene, CDR1 is SNHLY and CDR2 is FYNNEI. The CDR3 is 14 amino acids. The CDR3 DNA follows: TGTGCCAGCAGTGAGACAGGGGGAAACTATGGCTACACCTTC. Its protein is CASSETGGNYGYTF.

The chain's CDR3 is CASSTKGQGLQPQHF. As DNA, the CDR3 is TGTGCCAGTAGTACGAAGGGACAGGGGCTTCAGCCCCAGCATTTT. V and J are TRBV19 and TRBJ1-5, with 10 bases that match TRBD1. In germline, CDR1 is LNHDA, CDR2 SQIVND (reference sequence). J lost 6 bases, V lost 4 bases, and 6 bases had no gene match. The CDR3 is made up of 15 amino acids.

The genes are TRBV5-8 and TRBJ2-1, with D perhaps matching TRBD1 (6 bases). This CDR3 has 15 residues. V lost 1 base and J lost 3, with 11 bases in between. The germline CDR1 and CDR2 sequences are SGHTS and YDEGEE. As DNA, the CDR3 is TGTGCCAGCAGCTTGCCCGGGACACTCTACAATGAGCAGTTCTTC. Translated: CASSLPGTLYNEQFF.

V gene TRBV9 combines with J gene TRBJ2-5; 9 bases are shared with TRBD2. This CDR3 spans 14 amino acids. Germline loops: CDR1 SGDLS, CDR2 YYNGEE. V dropped 0 bases and J dropped 7; count of bases not matched to a gene: 4. The CDR3 is CASSVDSGGMTQYF. For the CDR3, the DNA is TGTGCCAGCAGCGTAGATAGCGGGGGAATGACCCAGTACTTC.

The V and J genes are TRBV6-1 and TRBJ2-1; maybe TRBD2 (6 bases). CDR1 is MNHNS, CDR2 SASEGT, per germline. V shed 3 bases and J shed 3 bases, with 15 bases lying between them. CDR3 length equals 16 residues. The chain's CDR3 is CASSDDRDLSYNEQFF. CDR3 nucleotide sequence: TGTGCCAGCAGTGACGACCGGGACTTGAGCTACAATGAGCAGTTCTTC.

The chain uses TRBV5-4 and TRBJ2-7; tentative D call: TRBD1 (6 bases). The ends were cut back, 4 bases at V and 5 bases at J, with 16 bases in the middle. The CDR3 spans 14 residues. Germline loops: CDR1 SGHNT, CDR2 YYREEE (reference sequence). DNA for the CDR3: TGTGCCAGCAGCACCCATGACAGGCCAGACGAGCAGTACTTC. It is translated as CASSTHDRPDEQYF.

This clone occurred a few times. V usage is TRBV28 and J usage is TRBJ2-1; TRBD2 might be the D (5 bases). CDR3 size: 13 residues. Trimming shortened V by 6 bases and J by 7 bases, and 13 bases separated the two germline ends. Germline V gene data show CDR1 as MDHEN and CDR2 as SYDVKM. Here the CDR3 DNA reads TGTGCCAGCAGGGTCCCGGGCGGGAATGAGCAGTTCTTC. Translating gives CASRVPGGNEQFF. The full variable domain, rest sourced from reference TRBV28 and TRBJ2-1, is DVKVTQSSRYLVKRTGEKVFLECVQDMDHENMFWYRQDPGLGLRLIYFSYDVKMKEKGDIPEGYSVSREKKERFSLILESASTNQTSMYLCASRVPGGNEQFFGPGTRLTVL.

The rearrangement joins TRBV5-4 to TRBJ2-3; TRBD2 matches 8 bases. V was clipped by 1 base and J by 2 bases; unmatched bases: 3. The CDR3 covers 15 residues. Germline V gives CDR1 SGHNT, CDR2 YYREEE (reference sequence). CDR3 region: CASSLRGGPTDTQYF. The CDR3 nucleotides are TGTGCCAGCAGCTTGCGGGGGGGCCCCACAGATACGCAGTATTTT.

CDR3 residues: CASSPMGHPNTEAFF. In nucleotides, the CDR3 is TGTGCCAGCAGCCCTATGGGACACCCGAACACTGAAGCTTTCTTT. This chain connects TRBV9 to TRBJ1-1, with TRBD1 as a possible D gene (6 bases). Germline CDR1 and CDR2: SGDLS and YYNGEE. The CDR3 has 15 amino acids. V lost 4 bases and J lost 1, with 14 bases in between.

This clone was observed once. This chain links TRBV30 with TRBJ1-2, with 7 bases lining up with TRBD1. Germline CDR1 reads GTSNPN; CDR2 reads SVGIG (reference sequence). The CDR3 runs to 11 residues. After removal of 8 bases from V and 6 bases from J, the junction contained 6 bases not matched to a gene. The CDR3 region has the DNA TGTGCCCAATACAGGGGTGATGGCTACACCTTC. Its translation: CAQYRGDGYTF.

V gene TRBV5-1 combines with J gene TRBJ2-5; TRBD2 might be the D (6 bases). Germline V gene sequence: CDR1 SGHRS, CDR2 YFSETQ. Trimming stripped 0 bases from V and 1 base from J, with 13 bases between. The CDR3 has 16 amino acids. CDR3 in amino acids: CASSLGSSVVQETQYF. CDR3 DNA sequence: TGCGCCAGCAGCTTGGGTTCTAGCGTAGTCCAAGAGACCCAGTACTTC.

V usage is TRBV5-8 and J usage is TRBJ2-3; 7 bases line up with TRBD1. V lost 2 bases, J lost 8 bases, and 14 bases stayed unmatched. Germline-derived CDR1 and CDR2 are SGHTS and YDEGEE. The CDR3 is 16 residues long. CDR3 nucleotide sequence: TGTGCCAGCAGCTTCCGCGGGCAGGGGGACCGGATTACGCAGTATTTT. Its translation: CASSFRGQGDRITQYF.